The rows below give T cell receptor beta chains drawn from one sample of a study of T-cell memory formation after mild COVID-19. TCRdb processed the 5' RACE reads anew with MiXCR; each CDR3 protein has one entry. The sample has about 320,000 distinct CDR3 sequences, 14% seen once; the top ten hold around 20%. Sequences were obtained from PBMCs or a T cell subset sorted from them (not recorded which). The source of these receptors is a man between 18 and 35 years old who had mild COVID-19 (a few samples of this study predate the infection). Cell type and time point are not known. CDR3s include the opening cysteine and the closing phenylalanine or tryptophan. A D gene is named only where the DNA matches it firmly. Clone size is given for some rows only: seen once, a few or many times, or a class if the clone is expanded.

v_gene	d_gene	j_gene	abundance	CDR3nt	CDR3aa
TRBV27	NA	TRBJ1-5	few	TGTGCCAGCGGCTCAAGCAATCAGCCCCAGCATTTT	CASGSSNQPQHF
TRBV7-7	NA	TRBJ2-2	few	TGTGCCAGCAGCTTATCAGGAGAGGCGAACACCGGGGAGCTGTTTTTT	CASSLSGEANTGELFF
TRBV18	NA	TRBJ2-7	NA	TGTGCCAGCACAACAGAGACAATCGGGAATCTGTACGAGCAGTACTTC	CASTTETIGNLYEQYF
TRBV7-9	NA	TRBJ2-1	many	TGTGCCGGAAGCAGGGGAGCTACCTACAATGAGCAGTTCTTC	CAGSRGATYNEQFF
TRBV5-1	NA	TRBJ2-5	many	TGCGCCAGCAGCATAAGGGATTCGGGAGAGACCCAGTACTTC	CASSIRDSGETQYF
TRBV7-9	TRBD1	TRBJ2-7	many	TGTGCCAGCAGCCCCTTCGGGACAGGTTACGAGCAGTACTTC	CASSPFGTGYEQYF
TRBV12-3/TRBV12-4	TRBD2	TRBJ2-1	few	TGTGCCAGCAGTTTAGGGAGCGGGGGGGCAGGTGAGCAGTTCTTC	CASSLGSGGAGEQFF
TRBV6-5	NA	TRBJ2-2	many	TGTGCCAGCAGTTACCGACAGGCCACCGGGGAGCTGTTTTTT	CASSYRQATGELFF
TRBV6-5	NA	TRBJ2-4	many	TGTGCCAGCAACTTATACTGGGACCCGGACGCCAAAAACATTCAGTACTTC	CASNLYWDPDAKNIQYF
TRBV5-4	NA	TRBJ2-1	few	TGTGCCAGCAGCTTGGTACAGGGCAATGAGCAGTTCTTC	CASSLVQGNEQFF
TRBV6-5	NA	TRBJ1-5	NA	TGTGCCAGCAGTCGATACTCCCGAGGGCAGCCCCAGCATTTT	CASSRYSRGQPQHF
TRBV7-2	NA	TRBJ1-6	many	TGTGCCAGCAGCTTAGCCCTAGGGGGATCACCCCTCCACTTT	CASSLALGGSPLHF
TRBV7-6	NA	TRBJ2-3	few	TGTGCCAGCAGCTCCGTCCTCACAGATACGCAGTATTTT	CASSSVLTDTQYF
TRBV3-1	NA	TRBJ2-3	few	TGTGCCAGCAGCCCGACAGACCCAAGCACAGATACGCAGTATTTT	CASSPTDPSTDTQYF
TRBV18	TRBD1	TRBJ1-5	few	TGTGCCAGCTCACCCGGGACAGCTACTAATCAGCCCCAGCATTTT	CASSPGTATNQPQHF
TRBV7-2	TRBD1	TRBJ2-3	once	TGTGCCAGCGGAGAGACCGGACAGGGCCCAGATACGCAGTATTTT	CASGETGQGPDTQYF
TRBV25-1	NA	TRBJ2-3	once	TGTGCCAGCAGTGAATTCGGTGGGGCCACAGATACGCAGTATTTT	CASSEFGGATDTQYF
TRBV28	NA	TRBJ1-1	NA	TGTGCCAGCAGTCCCTTCGGACGGTTAGACATGAACACTGAAGCTTTCTTT	CASSPFGRLDMNTEAFF
TRBV20-1	NA	TRBJ1-1	NA	TGCAGCCCCGTAGGAGAAACTGAAGCTTTCTTT	CSPVGETEAFF
TRBV12-3/TRBV12-4	TRBD2	TRBJ2-3	NA	TGTGCCAGCAGTAAAGGACCCCTAGCGGCTAGCACAGATACGCAGTATTTT	CASSKGPLAASTDTQYF
TRBV5-5	TRBD1	TRBJ2-3	NA	TGTGCCAGCAGCTTGGAGACAGGGCCAGATACGCAGTATTTT	CASSLETGPDTQYF
TRBV15	NA	TRBJ2-5	NA	TGTGCCACCAGCAGAGTATGGGGGGCGGAGACCCAGTACTTC	CATSRVWGAETQYF
TRBV12-3/TRBV12-4	TRBD2	TRBJ2-1	NA	TGTGCCAGCAGTTTCCTAGCGGACTCCTACAATGAGCAGTTCTTC	CASSFLADSYNEQFF
TRBV27	NA	TRBJ1-1	few	TGTGCCAGCAGTTTGGGGGAACTGAACACTGAAGCTTTCTTT	CASSLGELNTEAFF
TRBV10-3	NA	TRBJ1-2	many	TGTGCCATCAGTACAGACATTATAGATGGCTACACCTTC	CAISTDIIDGYTF
TRBV5-1	NA	TRBJ2-1	many	TGCGCCAGCAGCGCTACAGGTTCTAGCTCCTACAATGAGCAGTTCTTC	CASSATGSSSYNEQFF
TRBV5-5	NA	TRBJ2-1	NA	TGTGCCAGCAGCTTGGTCAAGGGTTCGTATGAGCAGTTCTTC	CASSLVKGSYEQFF